The source of this TCR beta chain is a study of neurological immune-mediated disorders. Time point in this sample: longitudinal time-point 1 (baseline). V lost 1 base and J 0 bases, leaving 8 bases between the germline ends. CDR1 and CDR2 (germline): DFQATT, SNEGSKA (reference sequence). CDR3 length: 14 amino acids. In its sample, this clonotype was seen many times. TCRdb re-derived calls from the 5' RACE reads in MiXCR, one entry per CDR3 protein. The sample has some 37,000 distinct CDR3 sequences; about 3.3% are singletons. The TCR comes from a woman aged 55 to 70 with multiple sclerosis. Sequences were obtained from PBMCs. The chain combines TRBV20-1 with TRBJ2-3, with D unresolved. In DNA, the CDR3 is TGCAGTGCTAGAGTATTGGGGAGCACAGATACGCAGTATTTT. It encodes CSARVLGSTDTQYF.